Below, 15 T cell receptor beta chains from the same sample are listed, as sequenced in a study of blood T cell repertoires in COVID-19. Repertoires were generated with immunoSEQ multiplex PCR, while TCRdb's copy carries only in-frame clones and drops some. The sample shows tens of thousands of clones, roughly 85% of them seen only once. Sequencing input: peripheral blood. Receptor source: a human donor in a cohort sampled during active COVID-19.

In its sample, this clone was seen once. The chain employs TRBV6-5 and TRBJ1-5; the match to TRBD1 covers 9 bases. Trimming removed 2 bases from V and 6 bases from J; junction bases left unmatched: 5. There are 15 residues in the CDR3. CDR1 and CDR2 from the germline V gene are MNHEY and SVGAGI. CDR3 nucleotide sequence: TGTGCCAGCAGTTACACGGGACAGGGTTCTCAGCCCCAGCATTTT. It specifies CASSYTGQGSQPQHF.

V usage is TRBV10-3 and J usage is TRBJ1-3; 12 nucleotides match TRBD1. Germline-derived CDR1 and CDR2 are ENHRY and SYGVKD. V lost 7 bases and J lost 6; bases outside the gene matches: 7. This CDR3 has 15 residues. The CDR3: CAIIPGQGAENTIYF. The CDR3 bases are TGTGCCATCATTCCGGGACAGGGGGCGGAAAACACCATATATTTT.

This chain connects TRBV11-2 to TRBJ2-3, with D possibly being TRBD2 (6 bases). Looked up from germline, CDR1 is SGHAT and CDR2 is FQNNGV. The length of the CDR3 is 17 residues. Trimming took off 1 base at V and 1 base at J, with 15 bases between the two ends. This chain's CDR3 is CASSLAAGGMGTDTQYF. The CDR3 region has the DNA TGTGCCAGCAGCTTAGCGGCCGGGGGAATGGGCACAGATACGCAGTATTTT.

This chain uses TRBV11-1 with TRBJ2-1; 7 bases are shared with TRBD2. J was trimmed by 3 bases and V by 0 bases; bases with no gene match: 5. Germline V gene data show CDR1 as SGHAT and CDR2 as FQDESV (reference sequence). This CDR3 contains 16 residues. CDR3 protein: CASSLAGERGYNEQFF. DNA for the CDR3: TGTGCCAGCAGCTTAGCAGGTGAGCGGGGCTACAATGAGCAGTTCTTC.

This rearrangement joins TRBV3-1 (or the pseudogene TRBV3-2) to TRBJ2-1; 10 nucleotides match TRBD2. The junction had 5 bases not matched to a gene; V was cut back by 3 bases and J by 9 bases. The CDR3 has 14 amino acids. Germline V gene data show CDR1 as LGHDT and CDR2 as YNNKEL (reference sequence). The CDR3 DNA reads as TGTGCCAGCAGCCATTTTGCTAGCGGGAGTGAGCAGTTCTTC. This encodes CASSHFASGSEQFF.

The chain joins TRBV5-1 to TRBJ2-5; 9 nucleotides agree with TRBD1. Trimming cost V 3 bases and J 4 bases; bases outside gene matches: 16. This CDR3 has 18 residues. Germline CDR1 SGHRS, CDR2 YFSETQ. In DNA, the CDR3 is TGCGCCAGCAGCTCTCTAGGGACAGGGTCGTCGAGGGGAGAGACCCAGTACTTC. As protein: CASSSLGTGSSRGETQYF.

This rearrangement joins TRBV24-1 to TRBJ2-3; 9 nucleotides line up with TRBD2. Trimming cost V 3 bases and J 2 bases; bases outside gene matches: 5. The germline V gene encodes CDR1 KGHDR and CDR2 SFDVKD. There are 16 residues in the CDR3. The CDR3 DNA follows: TGTGCCACCAGTGATCCCAGCGGGGGGTTCACAGATACGCAGTATTTT. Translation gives CATSDPSGGFTDTQYF.

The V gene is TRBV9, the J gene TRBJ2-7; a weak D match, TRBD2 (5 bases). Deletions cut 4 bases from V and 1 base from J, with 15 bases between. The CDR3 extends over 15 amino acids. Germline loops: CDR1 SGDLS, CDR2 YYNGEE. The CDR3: CASSSQMAGSYEQYF. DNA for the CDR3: TGTGCCAGCAGCTCTCAGATGGCGGGTTCCTACGAGCAGTACTTC.

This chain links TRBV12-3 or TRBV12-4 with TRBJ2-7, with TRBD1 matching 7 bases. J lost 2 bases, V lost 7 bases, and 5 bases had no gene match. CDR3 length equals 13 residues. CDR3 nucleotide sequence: TGTGCCAGCACTCGGACAGGTCCCTACGAGCAGTACTTC. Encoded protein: CASTRTGPYEQYF.

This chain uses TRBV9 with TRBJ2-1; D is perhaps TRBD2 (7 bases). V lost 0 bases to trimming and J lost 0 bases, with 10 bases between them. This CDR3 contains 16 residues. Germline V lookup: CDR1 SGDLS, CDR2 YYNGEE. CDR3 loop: CASSVGGGGSYNEQFF. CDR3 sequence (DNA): TGTGCCAGCAGCGTAGGAGGGGGGGGCTCCTACAATGAGCAGTTCTTC.

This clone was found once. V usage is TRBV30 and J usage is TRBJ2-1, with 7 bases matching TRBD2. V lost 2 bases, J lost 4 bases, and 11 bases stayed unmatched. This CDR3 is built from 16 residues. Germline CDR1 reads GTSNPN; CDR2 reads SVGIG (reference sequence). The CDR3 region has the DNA TGTGCCTGGAGTCGTGGAGGGTCAGCGGGGTACAATGAGCAGTTCTTC. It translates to CAWSRGGSAGYNEQFF.

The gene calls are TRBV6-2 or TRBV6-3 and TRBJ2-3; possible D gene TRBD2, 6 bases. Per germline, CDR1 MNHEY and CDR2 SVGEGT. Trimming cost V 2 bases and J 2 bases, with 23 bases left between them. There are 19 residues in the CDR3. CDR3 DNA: TGTGCCAGCAGTTACCTCTGGGACTGGTCCACCCAATCCACAGATACGCAGTATTTT. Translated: CASSYLWDWSTQSTDTQYF.

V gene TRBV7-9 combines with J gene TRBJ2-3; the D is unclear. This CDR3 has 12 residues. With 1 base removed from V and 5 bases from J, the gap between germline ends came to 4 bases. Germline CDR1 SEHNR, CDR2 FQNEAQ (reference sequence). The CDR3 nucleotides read TGTGCCAGCAGCTTAGAACAAGATACGCAGTATTTT. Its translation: CASSLEQDTQYF.

The CDR3 spells CASSFLLDRPDLNTEAFF. The CDR3 bases are TGTGCCAGCAGCTTTCTCTTAGACAGACCTGATTTGAACACTGAAGCTTTCTTT. The chain employs TRBV13 and TRBJ1-1; D perhaps matches TRBD1 (5 bases). The CDR3 sequence is 18 residues long. The V gene lost 3 bases and the J gene lost 0 bases, with 20 bases spanning the gap. CDR1 is PRHDT and CDR2 is FYEKMQ in the germline V gene (reference sequence).

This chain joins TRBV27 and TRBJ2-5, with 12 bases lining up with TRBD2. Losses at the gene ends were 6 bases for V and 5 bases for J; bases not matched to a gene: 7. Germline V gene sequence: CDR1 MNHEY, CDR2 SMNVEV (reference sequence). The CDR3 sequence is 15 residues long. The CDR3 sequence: CASRRLAGGYETQYF. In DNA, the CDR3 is TGTGCCAGCAGACGCCTAGCGGGGGGGTATGAGACCCAGTACTTC.